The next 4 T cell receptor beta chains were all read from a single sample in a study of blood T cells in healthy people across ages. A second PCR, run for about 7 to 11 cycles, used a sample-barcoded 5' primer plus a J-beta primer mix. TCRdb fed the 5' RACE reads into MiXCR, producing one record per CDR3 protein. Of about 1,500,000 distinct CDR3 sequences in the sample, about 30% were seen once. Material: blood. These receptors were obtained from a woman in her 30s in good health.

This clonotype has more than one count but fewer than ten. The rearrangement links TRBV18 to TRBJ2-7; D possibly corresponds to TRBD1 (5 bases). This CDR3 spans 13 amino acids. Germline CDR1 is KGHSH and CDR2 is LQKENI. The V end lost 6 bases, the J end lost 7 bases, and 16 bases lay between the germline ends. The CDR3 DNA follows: TGTGCCAGCTCCCTGACAGAAAGGCTAGAGCAGTACTTC. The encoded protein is CASSLTERLEQYF.

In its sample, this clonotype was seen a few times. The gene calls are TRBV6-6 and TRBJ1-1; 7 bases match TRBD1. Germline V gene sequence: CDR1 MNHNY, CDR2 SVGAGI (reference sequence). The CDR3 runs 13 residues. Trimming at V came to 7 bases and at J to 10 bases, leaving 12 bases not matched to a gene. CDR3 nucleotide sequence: TGTGCCAGCACATACGGGACAGCCGGGGGAGCTTTCTTT. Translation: CASTYGTAGGAFF.

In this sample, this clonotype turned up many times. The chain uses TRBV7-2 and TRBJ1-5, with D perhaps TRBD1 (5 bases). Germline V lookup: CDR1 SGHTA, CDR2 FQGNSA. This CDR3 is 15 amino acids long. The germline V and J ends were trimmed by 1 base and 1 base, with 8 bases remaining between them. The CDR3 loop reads CASSLGGVSNQPQHF. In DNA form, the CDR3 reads TGTGCCAGCAGCTTAGGAGGGGTGAGCAATCAGCCCCAGCATTTT. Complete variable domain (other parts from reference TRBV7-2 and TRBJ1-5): GAGVSQSPSNKVTEKGKDVELRCDPISGHTALYWYRQSLGQGLEFLIYFQGNSAPDKSGLPSDRFSAERTGGSVSTLTIQRTQQEDSAVYLCASSLGGVSNQPQHFGDGTRLSIL.

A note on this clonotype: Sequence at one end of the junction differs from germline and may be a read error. Here the CDR3 DNA reads TGTGCCGGCAGCCGAACGACTAGCGGGGGGGGAGAGACCCAGTACTTC. Translated: CAGSRTTSGGGETQYF. The chain links TRBV4-2 to TRBJ2-5; 14 positions match TRBD2. Germline CDR1 is LGHNA and CDR2 is YNFKEQ. The CDR3 extends over 16 amino acids.